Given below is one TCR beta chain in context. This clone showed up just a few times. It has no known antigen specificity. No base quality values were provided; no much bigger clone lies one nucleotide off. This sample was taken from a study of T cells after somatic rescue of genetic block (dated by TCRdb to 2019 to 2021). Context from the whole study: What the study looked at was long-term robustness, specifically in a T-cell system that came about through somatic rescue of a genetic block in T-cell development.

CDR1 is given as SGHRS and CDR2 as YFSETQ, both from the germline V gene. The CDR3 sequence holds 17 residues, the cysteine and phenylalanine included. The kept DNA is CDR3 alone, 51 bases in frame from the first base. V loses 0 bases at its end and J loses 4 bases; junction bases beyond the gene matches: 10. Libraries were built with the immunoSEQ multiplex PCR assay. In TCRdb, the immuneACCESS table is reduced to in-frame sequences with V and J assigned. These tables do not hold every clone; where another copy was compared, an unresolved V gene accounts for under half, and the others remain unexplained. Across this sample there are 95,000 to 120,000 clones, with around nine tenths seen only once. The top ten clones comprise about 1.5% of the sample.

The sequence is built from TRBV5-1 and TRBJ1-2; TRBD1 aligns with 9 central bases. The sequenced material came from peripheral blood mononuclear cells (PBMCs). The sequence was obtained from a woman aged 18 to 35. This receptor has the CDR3 CASSLGGTGTGIYGYTF. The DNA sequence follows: TGCGCCAGCAGCTTGGGGGGAACCGGGACAGGGATCTATGGCTACACCTTC.